A selection of T cell receptor beta chains follows, all from one sample in a study of T cell repertoires in cytomegalovirus infection. TCRdb recomputed calls from the reads with MiXCR, one row per CDR3 protein. The table records around 710,000 distinct CDR3 sequences, 25% to 35% of them present only once. Antigens for these TCRs are unknown. Sequencing was performed on cultured CD8+ T cells from PBMCs, taken from culture after CMV antigen stimulation. The origin of the receptors is a human donor in good health (CMV status not recorded). Some clones in this sample may be carry-over from other donors' samples. Both conserved end residues are part of each CDR3. The order of the fields is J gene, D gene, clone size, V gene, CDR3 DNA, CDR3 protein. D genes are given only for firm matches. Expanded clones get a size class; other rows say once, few or many, or leave the size out.

TRBJ1-2 . . TRBV4-1 TGCGCCAGCAGCCAAGCGGAGGGGGTGGACTATGGCTACACCTTC CASSQAEGVDYGYTF
TRBJ2-2 . . TRBV4-1 TGCGCCAGCAGCCAAGATCCGACTCCCACCGGGGAGCTGTTTTTT CASSQDPTPTGELFF
TRBJ2-3 . few TRBV27 TGTGCCAGCAGTTTATTTGGCTACTCAAGCACAGATACGCAGTATTTT CASSLFGYSSTDTQYF
TRBJ1-5 . many TRBV27 TGTGCCAGCAGTTTTACTCAGGGAGGCTGGCATCAGCCCCAGCATTTT CASSFTQGGWHQPQHF
TRBJ2-5 . few TRBV4-3 TGCGCCAGCAGCCAAGATTCCGTGGGGGGAGAGACCCAGTACTTC CASSQDSVGGETQYF
TRBJ2-1 . . TRBV7-8 TGTGCCAGCAGCCTTAGACGGAATGAGCAGTTCTTC CASSLRRNEQFF
TRBJ1-1 . few TRBV6-6 TGTGCCAGCAGTTATCTGGTGGACACTGAAGCTTTCTTT CASSYLVDTEAFF
TRBJ2-3 TRBD2 many TRBV27 TGTGCCAGCAGACTAGCGGGGGGGCCAGATACGCAGTATTTT CASRLAGGPDTQYF
TRBJ2-1 TRBD1 . TRBV7-6 TGTCCCAGCAGCTTAGGGGGGACAGGGTACAATGAGCAGTTCTTC CPSSLGGTGYNEQFF
TRBJ1-1 TRBD1 . TRBV27 TGTGCCAGCGCTAGGGGACAGAGGAACACTGAAGCTTTCTTT CASARGQRNTEAFF
TRBJ1-1 . . TRBV29-1 TGCAGCGTTCGGGTTAACGTGGGGAACACTGAAGCTTTCTTT CSVRVNVGNTEAFF
TRBJ2-2 TRBD1 few TRBV27 TGTGCCAGCAGTCGACAGGGGAGCACCGGGGAGCTGTTTTTT CASSRQGSTGELFF
TRBJ1-1 . . TRBV10-3 TGTGCCACCGATAAGGGGGGGGGCACTGAAGCTTTCTTT CATDKGGGTEAFF
TRBJ1-5 TRBD1 few TRBV28 TGTGCCAGCAGTGTTTCACAGGGGATGTATAGCAATCAGCCCCAGCATTTT CASSVSQGMYSNQPQHF
TRBJ1-2 . few TRBV6-5 TGTGCCAGCAGTTTGCCCTATGGTGGAGGCTACACCTTC CASSLPYGGGYTF
TRBJ2-5 . many TRBV7-9 TGTGCCAGCAGCTTAGATGTACAAGGACGGGACCAAGAGACCCAGTACTTC CASSLDVQGRDQETQYF
TRBJ2-5 . few TRBV7-9 TGTGCCAGCAGCCCCTCCACGGGTACCCAGTACTTC CASSPSTGTQYF
TRBJ1-2 . few TRBV5-5 TGTGCCAGCCTCGGACCCTCGGTCCCTAACTATGGCTACACCTTC CASLGPSVPNYGYTF
TRBJ1-1 TRBD1 few TRBV6-5 TGTGCCAGCAGTAACCCGACAGGGCTAGGGATGAACACTGAAGCTTTCTTT CASSNPTGLGMNTEAFF
TRBJ1-1 . . TRBV7-6 TGTGCCAGCAGCTTAGTCCCAGGAGGGACTGAAGCTTTCTTT CASSLVPGGTEAFF
TRBJ2-1 TRBD1 . TRBV7-6 TGTGCCAGCAGCGGGGGACAGGGGTACACCTACAATGAGCAGTTCTTC CASSGGQGYTYNEQFF
TRBJ2-1 TRBD1 few TRBV27 TGTGCCAGCAGTTACCGGGACAGGGGACGAGGTGAGCAGTTCTTC CASSYRDRGRGEQFF
TRBJ1-2 . . TRBV4-1 TGCGCCAGCAGCCAAGACCGGGGGCCCTATGGCTACACCTTC CASSQDRGPYGYTF
TRBJ1-4 . . TRBV7-2 TGTGCCAGCAGCTTATGGTCAACTAATGAAAAACTGTTTTTT CASSLWSTNEKLFF
TRBJ1-1 TRBD1 few TRBV7-8 TGTGCCAGCAGCTTTCCTCCGGACAGGGGAGGAACTGAAGCTTTCTTT CASSFPPDRGGTEAFF
TRBJ2-3 TRBD1 . TRBV7-9 TGTGCCAGCAGCTTAGAGGGGGACAGAAGATTGGTAGATACGCAGTATTTT CASSLEGDRRLVDTQYF
TRBJ1-2 . few TRBV7-9 TGTGCCAGCAGCCAACTCGGGGACTATGGCTACACCTTC CASSQLGDYGYTF
TRBJ2-7 TRBD1 . TRBV18 TGTGCCAGCTCACCTAACGCCGGGACAGCCCGTTACGAGCAGTACTTC CASSPNAGTARYEQYF
TRBJ2-7 TRBD1 . TRBV6-1 TGTGCCAGCAGGCCGGGACAGGGGAAAAACGAGCAGTACTTC CASRPGQGKNEQYF
TRBJ2-5 . many TRBV7-9 TGTGCCAGCAGCTTAGAAGGCCTCCGAGAGACCCAGTACTTC CASSLEGLRETQYF
TRBJ1-2 . few TRBV12-3/TRBV12-4 TGTGCCAGCAGCCGCTCGGCGCAACCCGCTAACTATGGCTACACCTTC CASSRSAQPANYGYTF
TRBJ1-1 . . TRBV15 TGTGCCACCAGCAGAGATTTGGGACGTAGCACTGAAGCTTTCTTT CATSRDLGRSTEAFF
TRBJ1-1 . many TRBV7-6 TGTGCCAGCAGCTTAGCTTACGTGAACACTGAAGCTTTCTTT CASSLAYVNTEAFF
TRBJ2-2 . . TRBV7-9 TGTGCCAGCAGCTTAATCAGTCCGAACACCGGGGAGCTGTTTTTT CASSLISPNTGELFF
TRBJ2-5 TRBD2 . TRBV12-5 TGTGCTAGTGGTTTGGGACCGTCCGGGACTATCCAAGAGACCCAGTACTTC CASGLGPSGTIQETQYF
TRBJ1-3 . many TRBV7-6 TGTGCCAGCAGCTCGCCGGAGGGGACTGGAAACACCATATATTTT CASSSPEGTGNTIYF
TRBJ1-5 . . TRBV19 TGTGCCAGTACGATCAACCAGCCCCAGCATTTT CASTINQPQHF
TRBJ2-3 . . TRBV27 TGTGCCAGCAGTATCGGGATTTTCTATACAGATACGCAGTATTTT CASSIGIFYTDTQYF
TRBJ1-6 TRBD1 few TRBV2 TGTGCCAGCAGTGAACCCAGGGGGCCTTCACCCCTCCACTTT CASSEPRGPSPLHF
TRBJ1-2 . many TRBV29-1 TGCAGCGTTGAAGATGTGATATGGAATGGCTACACCTTC CSVEDVIWNGYTF
TRBJ2-7 . few TRBV14 TGTGCCAGCAACAAACGGGGGCCAACCTACGAGCAGTACTTC CASNKRGPTYEQYF
TRBJ2-5 TRBD2 . TRBV6-2/TRBV6-3 TGTGCCAGCAGTTACGTATGGCTAGCGGGGGAGACACCGCAAAATGAAGAGACCCAGTACTTC CASSYVWLAGETPQNEETQYF
TRBJ2-2 TRBD1 few TRBV27 TGTGCCAGCAGTCCCCGGACAGGGGGCTCCGGGGAGCTGTTTTTT CASSPRTGGSGELFF
TRBJ2-5 . many TRBV6-5 TGTGCCAGCAGTTACTCAGGGGGGGAGACCCAGTACTTC CASSYSGGETQYF
TRBJ2-1 TRBD2 . TRBV5-4 TGTGCCAGCAGCCCGACCACTAGCGGGGGGCCTTACAATGAGCAGTTCTTC CASSPTTSGGPYNEQFF
TRBJ2-1 . . TRBV6-4 TGTGCCAGCAGCCGTACTAGGAACCCCTACAATGAGCAGTTCTTC CASSRTRNPYNEQFF
TRBJ2-1 TRBD1 few TRBV7-7 TGTGCTAGCAGCTTAGCGAGACAGGGGAACAATGAGCAGTTCTTC CASSLARQGNNEQFF
TRBJ2-2 TRBD1 few TRBV24-1 TGTGCCATAGGGACAGCTCGAGACACCGGGGAGCTGTTTTTT CAIGTARDTGELFF
TRBJ2-1 . . TRBV10-1 TGCGCCAGCAGTGAGTGGCAGGGTCTCGACAATGAGCAGTTCTTC CASSEWQGLDNEQFF
TRBJ2-2 . . TRBV19 TGTGCCAGCTTAGGGACGGCCGGGGAGCTGTTTTTT CASLGTAGELFF
TRBJ1-4 TRBD1 few TRBV6-6 TGTGCCAGCAGCCAGGACAGGCCAAATGAAAAACTGTTTTTT CASSQDRPNEKLFF
TRBJ2-7 TRBD2 . TRBV27 TGTGCCAGCAGTTTTGGGACTAGGAACTCCGAGCAGTACTTC CASSFGTRNSEQYF
TRBJ2-5 . . TRBV6-1 TGTGCCAGCAAATACTCACGATTCCAAGAGACCCAGTACTTC CASKYSRFQETQYF
TRBJ2-7 . . TRBV27 TGTGCCAGCAGTCTCGGGTCCTACTACGAGCAGTACTTC CASSLGSYYEQYF